These 27 T cell receptor beta chains share one sample of origin, sequenced in a study of blood T cell repertoires in COVID-19. Only in-frame clones appear in the TCRdb table, and some are missing; sequencing was by immunoSEQ multiplex PCR. The table records some 100,000 clones, about 85% of them present only once. Material for sequencing was peripheral blood. Every receptor here comes from a man between 60 and 75 years old with acute or convalescent COVID-19.

This chain uses TRBV3-1 (or the pseudogene TRBV3-2) with TRBJ1-2; D is possibly TRBD1 (5 bases). V lost 5 bases to trimming and J lost 4 bases, with 14 bases between them. CDR3 length: 14 residues. Germline CDR1 LGHDT, CDR2 YNNKEL (reference sequence). The CDR3 spells CASSYGGNFYGYTF. The CDR3 bases are TGTGCCAGCAGCTACGGGGGAAACTTCTATGGCTACACCTTC.

The CDR3 DNA follows: TGTGCCAGCAGAAGACAGTTTAATCAGCCCCAGCATTTT. Translation: CASRRQFNQPQHF. This chain links TRBV6-5 with TRBJ1-5; the D gene is possibly TRBD1 (5 bases). The V end was cut by 6 bases, the J end by 4 bases, with 10 bases between. The V gene's germline CDR1 is MNHEY and CDR2 SVGAGI. The CDR3 has 13 amino acids.

V and J are TRBV11-2 and TRBJ1-1; D is unclear. The CDR3 spans 12 residues. The germline gives CDR1 SGHAT, CDR2 FQNNGV. V was clipped by 1 base and J by 10 bases, with 10 bases between them. The CDR3 DNA is TGTGCCAGCAGCTTAGTAACCAGCGGAGCTTTCTTT. Amino acids: CASSLVTSGAFF.

This clone was detected only a few times. V is TRBV6-2 or TRBV6-3 and J is TRBJ1-1, with 8 bases lining up with TRBD1. The germline CDR1 and CDR2 sequences are MNHEY and SVGEGT. The CDR3 runs to 17 residues. The trim removed 6 bases at V and 5 bases at J, leaving 17 bases unmatched. The CDR3 spells CASRYRQGLLYVTEAFF. In DNA, the CDR3 is TGTGCCAGCAGATACCGACAGGGGCTCCTTTACGTGACTGAAGCTTTCTTT.

There are a few counts of this clone. The gene calls are TRBV19 and TRBJ2-7; tentative D call: TRBD2 (5 bases). CDR3 length equals 14 residues. The germline CDR1 and CDR2 sequences are LNHDA and SQIVND (reference sequence). V was pared by 5 bases and J by 3 bases, with 14 bases between. CDR3 amino acids: CASSPEGVVYEQYF. CDR3 nucleotides: TGTGCCAGTAGTCCAGAGGGAGTAGTCTACGAGCAGTACTTC.

In this sample, this clone turned up a few times. The chain is built from TRBV5-8 and TRBJ2-7; D may be TRBD2 (5 bases). Germline-derived CDR1 and CDR2 are SGHTS and YDEGEE. The CDR3 consists of 16 residues. The ends were cut back, 4 bases at V and 2 bases at J, with 19 bases in the middle. The CDR3 reads CASSHLSLAGTYEQYF. CDR3 sequence (DNA): TGTGCCAGCAGCCATCTGTCCTTGGCGGGCACCTACGAGCAGTACTTC.

A few counts support this clone. The V and J genes are TRBV10-2 and TRBJ2-1; perhaps TRBD1 as D (6 bases). Germline CDR1 is WSHSY and CDR2 is SAAADI. V lost 6 bases and J lost 16, with 19 bases in between. The CDR3 is 12 amino acids. CDR3 in DNA: TGCGCCAGCAGGGAACCGGGACAAGGTCGATTCTTC. Protein: CASREPGQGRFF.

The chain employs TRBV5-6 and TRBJ2-5; 7 bases are shared with TRBD2. With V trimmed by 1 base and J by 4 bases, 10 bases remained unmatched. Germline-derived CDR1 and CDR2 are SGHDT and YYEEEE. This CDR3 comprises 16 residues. CDR3 sequence: CASSLMGGGYAETQYF. The CDR3 nucleotides are TGTGCCAGCAGCTTGATGGGCGGGGGATACGCAGAGACCCAGTACTTC.

This clone was found once. The chain links TRBV7-8 to TRBJ2-3; possible D gene TRBD1, 5 bases. V lost 4 bases and J lost 0, with 8 bases in between. The CDR3 covers 14 residues. Germline CDR1 reads SGHVS; CDR2 reads FQNEAQ. In DNA, the CDR3 is TGTGCCAGCAGCTCTCGGACAAGCACAGATACGCAGTATTTT. This encodes CASSSRTSTDTQYF.

This clone was seen a single time. The gene calls are TRBV2 and TRBJ1-6; 7 bases fit TRBD1. Trimming at V came to 11 bases and at J to 5 bases, leaving 3 bases not matched to a gene. This CDR3 region has 12 residues. Germline CDR1 is SNHLY and CDR2 is FYNNEI. This CDR3 is CAGGTDNSPLHF. As DNA, the CDR3 is TGTGCCGGCGGGACAGATAATTCACCCCTCCACTTT.

The sample holds a few counts of this clone. This CDR3 reads CATSDRTGQETQYF. In DNA, the CDR3 is TGTGCCACCAGTGATAGGACAGGGCAAGAGACCCAGTACTTC. The chain combines TRBV24-1 with TRBJ2-5; 8 bases are shared with TRBD1. Germline CDR1 reads KGHDR; CDR2 reads SFDVKD. The junction had 1 base not matched to a gene; V was cut back by 3 bases and J by 2 bases. The CDR3 extends over 14 amino acids.

The rearrangement links TRBV7-9 to TRBJ2-2; D might be TRBD2 (6 bases). In germline, CDR1 is SEHNR, CDR2 FQNEAQ (reference sequence). Deletions cut 1 base from V and 4 bases from J, with 10 bases between. This CDR3 spans 15 amino acids. As DNA, the CDR3 is TGTGCCAGCAGCTTAGGGGACTCGGGCACCGGGGAGCTGTTTTTT. It yields the protein CASSLGDSGTGELFF.

The chain couples TRBV4-3 to TRBJ2-3, with D possibly being TRBD1 (5 bases). The V gene's germline CDR1 is LGHNA and CDR2 YSLEER. V shed 1 base and J shed 5 bases, with 28 bases lying between them. This CDR3 is 20 amino acids long. The DNA of the CDR3 is TGCGCCAGCAGCCAAGGTTTAGGCAGGGTGGTTGGGTATGAAGGAGATACGCAGTATTTT. As protein: CASSQGLGRVVGYEGDTQYF.

This chain connects TRBV5-1 to TRBJ2-7; D is perhaps TRBD1 (5 bases). Trimming took off 1 base at V and 4 bases at J, with 15 bases between the two ends. The CDR3 sequence is 15 residues long. Germline lookup yields CDR1 SGHRS and CDR2 YFSETQ. The CDR3 protein is CASSLYQGGFYEQYF. CDR3 bases: TGCGCCAGCAGCTTGTATCAGGGCGGTTTTTACGAGCAGTACTTC.

The V gene is TRBV5-1, the J gene TRBJ1-5; D might be TRBD1 (5 bases). The germline V gene has CDR1 SGHRS and CDR2 YFSETQ. The CDR3 is 15 amino acids. Trimming stripped 4 bases from V and 0 bases from J, with 11 bases between. CDR3 amino acids: CASSPTGDSNQPQHF. The CDR3 nucleotides read TGCGCCAGCAGCCCGACGGGGGATAGCAATCAGCCCCAGCATTTT. The full variable domain, its missing parts supplied by reference TRBV5-1 and TRBJ1-5, is KAGVTQTPRYLIKTRGQQVTLSCSPISGHRSVSWYQQTPGQGLQFLFEYFSETQRNKGNFPGRFSGRQFSNSRSEMNVSTLELGDSALYLCASSPTGDSNQPQHFGDGTRLSIL.

The genes are TRBV18 and TRBJ2-7; the D gene is possibly TRBD2 (6 bases). The length of the CDR3 is 13 residues. The ends were cut back, 0 bases at V and 6 bases at J, with 9 bases in the middle. The germline CDR1 and CDR2 sequences are KGHSH and LQKENI. Written as DNA, the CDR3 is TGTGCCAGCTCACCACCGGGGGGAGGCGAGCAGTACTTC. It is translated as CASSPPGGGEQYF.

In this sample, this clone turned up a few times. The rearrangement joins TRBV13 to TRBJ2-1; D is possibly TRBD1 (5 bases). V was clipped by 3 bases and J by 6 bases, with 12 bases between them. Germline V CDR1 and CDR2: PRHDT, FYEKMQ (reference sequence). This CDR3 is 14 amino acids long. The CDR3 loop reads CASSFRAGINEQFF. CDR3 coding DNA: TGTGCCAGCAGCTTCCGCGCAGGGATCAATGAGCAGTTCTTC.

This clone occurred a few times. V is TRBV25-1 and J is TRBJ1-3; D is possibly TRBD1 (6 bases). The CDR3 runs to 16 residues. CDR1 and CDR2 (germline): MGHDK, SYGVNS. V lost 3 bases and J lost 4, with 16 bases in between. The CDR3 loop reads CASSEGTGSWGNTIYF. For the CDR3, the DNA is TGTGCCAGCAGTGAGGGAACAGGGTCGTGGGGAAACACCATATATTTT.

The J gene is TRBJ2-1, the V gene TRBV19; perhaps TRBD2 as D (5 bases). CDR3 size: 15 residues. With 7 bases removed from V and 4 bases from J, the gap between germline ends came to 17 bases. Germline V CDR1 and CDR2: LNHDA, SQIVND (reference sequence). As DNA, the CDR3 is TGTGCCAGTACCCCATTCGGGGTATCGTACAATGAGCAGTTCTTC. It specifies CASTPFGVSYNEQFF. Using reference TRBV19 and TRBJ2-1 for the parts outside the CDR3, the full variable domain is DGGITQSPKYLFRKEGQNVTLSCEQNLNHDAMYWYRQDPGQGLRLIYYSQIVNDFQKGDIAEGYSVSREKKESFPLTVTSAQKNPTAFYLCASTPFGVSYNEQFFGPGTRLTVL.

This chain uses TRBV7-2 with TRBJ2-7, with 7 bases lining up with TRBD2. J lost 1 base, V lost 4 bases, and 10 bases had no gene match. The CDR3 spans 16 residues. CDR1 is SGHTA, CDR2 FQGNSA, per germline. The CDR3 loop is CASSYGFGRGSYEQYF. In nucleotides, the CDR3 is TGTGCCAGCAGCTACGGTTTTGGGCGGGGGTCCTACGAGCAGTACTTC.

Judged by abundance, this clone is medium-sized. The chain carries TRBV7-9 and TRBJ1-2, with 8 positions matching TRBD1. The CDR3 is made up of 12 amino acids. Trimming cost V 5 bases and J 8 bases; bases outside gene matches: 4. The V gene's germline CDR1 is SEHNR and CDR2 FQNEAQ (reference sequence). CDR3 sequence reads: CASSPGQGGYTF. The CDR3 coding sequence is TGTGCCAGCAGCCCCGGACAGGGAGGCTACACCTTC.

The V call is TRBV7-9, the J call TRBJ2-5; TRBD2 matches 9 bases. CDR3 length: 16 amino acids. Germline assignment: CDR1 SEHNR and CDR2 FQNEAQ (reference sequence). V was clipped by 2 bases and J by 5 bases; unmatched bases: 9. The CDR3 bases are TGTGCCAGCAGCTTATACGGCGGGAGGGCCCGCGAGACCCAGTACTTC. It specifies CASSLYGGRARETQYF.

This clone was observed a few times. The rearrangement joins TRBV5-5 to TRBJ1-2; weak D call: TRBD1 (5 bases). Germline assignment: CDR1 SGHKS and CDR2 YYEKEE (reference sequence). V lost 0 bases to trimming and J lost 2 bases, with 11 bases between them. This CDR3 has 15 residues. CDR3 sequence reads: CASSLGQGSNYGYTF. The CDR3 nucleotides are TGTGCCAGCAGCTTGGGGCAGGGTTCCAACTATGGCTACACCTTC.

The J gene is TRBJ1-2, the V gene TRBV7-9; TRBD1 is a possible D gene (5 bases). The germline V and J ends were trimmed by 5 bases and 4 bases, with 8 bases remaining between them. This CDR3 has 12 amino acids. Germline lookup yields CDR1 SEHNR and CDR2 FQNEAQ (reference sequence). In DNA, the CDR3 is TGTGCCAGCAGCCCCCAGGGCTATGGCTACACCTTC. Its protein product is CASSPQGYGYTF.

This chain uses TRBV5-1 with TRBJ1-2; D gene ambiguous. Looked up from germline, CDR1 is SGHRS and CDR2 is YFSETQ. Trimming took 0 bases from V and 3 from J, leaving 12 bases between them. The CDR3 is 15 amino acids. The CDR3 region has the DNA TGCGCCAGCAGCTTGGACTCTCCTCGGGACTATGGCTACACCTTC. Translation gives CASSLDSPRDYGYTF.

This clone was detected once. This chain links TRBV7-3 with TRBJ2-1; perhaps TRBD2 as D (5 bases). The length of the CDR3 is 15 residues. V lost 1 base to trimming and J lost 5 bases, with 12 bases between them. The germline V gene has CDR1 SGHTA and CDR2 FQGTGA. The CDR3 here is CASSLMGDTNNEQFF. For the CDR3, the DNA is TGTGCCAGCAGCTTAATGGGAGATACTAACAATGAGCAGTTCTTC.

This clone was picked up a small number of times. The chain employs TRBV6-2 or TRBV6-3 and TRBJ2-7; 7 positions match TRBD2. V shed 4 bases and J 3 bases; nucleotides not matched to a gene: 9. Germline V gene data show CDR1 as MNHEY and CDR2 as SVGEGT. This CDR3 comprises 15 residues. The CDR3 sequence is CASSWQLARDYEQYF. In DNA form, the CDR3 reads TGTGCCAGCAGTTGGCAACTAGCGAGAGACTACGAGCAGTACTTC.